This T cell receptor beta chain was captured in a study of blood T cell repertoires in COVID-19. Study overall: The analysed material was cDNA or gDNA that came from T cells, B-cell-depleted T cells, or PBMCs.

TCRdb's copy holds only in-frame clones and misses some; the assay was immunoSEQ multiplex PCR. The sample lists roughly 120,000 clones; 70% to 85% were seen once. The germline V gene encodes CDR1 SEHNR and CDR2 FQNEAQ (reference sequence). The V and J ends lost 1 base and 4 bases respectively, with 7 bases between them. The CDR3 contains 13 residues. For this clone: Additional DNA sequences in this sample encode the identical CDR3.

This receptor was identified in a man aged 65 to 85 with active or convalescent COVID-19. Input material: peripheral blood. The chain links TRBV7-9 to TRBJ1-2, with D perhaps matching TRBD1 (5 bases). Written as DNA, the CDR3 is TGTGCCAGCAGCTTAGAAGACAGCTATGGCTACACCTTC. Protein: CASSLEDSYGYTF.